This T cell receptor beta chain was obtained from a study of T cell changes during pregnancy in multiple sclerosis. Concerning this clone: A read error may account for a junction end that differs from germline.

CDR1 SGHVS and CDR2 FNYEAQ come from the germline V gene. CDR3 size: 15 residues. The data were produced by immunoSEQ multiplex PCR, yet TCRdb's version contains in-frame clones alone and is incomplete. The profile shows roughly 61,000 clones, about 88% of them singletons. The TCR was taken from a female donor in good health, enrolled as a control in a pregnancy study. The sample here was peripheral blood, taken in the first trimester of pregnancy. V is TRBV7-6 and J is TRBJ2-7, with TRBD2 as a possible D gene (6 bases). DNA for the CDR3: TGTGCTAGCAGCTTCGCGGGACTGGGGATCTACGAGCAGTACTTC. Translated, it gives CASSFAGLGIYEQYF.